This TCR beta chain was obtained from a study of shared clonotypes between healthy human individuals. Study at large: CD4 naive cells filled three plates per donor, CD4 memory three, CD8 naive two and CD8 memory one.

Here immunoSEQ multiplex PCR was the method, and the copy in TCRdb shows in-frame clones only, minus some. This sample has approximately 2.3 million clones, with 93% found just once. This CDR3 comprises 16 residues. Deletions cut 9 bases from V and 0 bases from J, with 18 bases between. In germline, CDR1 is MDHEN, CDR2 SYDVKM. In the CD4+ fraction, cells were divided into CD45RA+ naive and CD45RA-negative memory subsets. This chain uses TRBV28 with TRBJ1-5; D not certain. The sample consisted of naive CD4+ T cells from PBMCs. Subset noted: CD45RA+ positively selected. The TCR sequence derives from a man younger than 30 in good health. Some clones in this sample may be carry-over from other donors' samples. CDR3: CASIRAAQYSNQPQHF. As DNA, the CDR3 is TGTGCCAGTATTAGGGCCGCACAGTATAGCAATCAGCCCCAGCATTTT.